These 18 T cell receptor beta chains came from one sample sequenced in a study of graft-versus-host responses after intestinal transplantation. Libraries were prepared by immunoSEQ multiplex PCR; TCRdb keeps only in-frame clonotypes and omits some of them. The sample lists around 100,000 clones, 90% to 95% occurring once. Their cognate antigens are unknown. The source material was unstimulated CD8+ T cells sorted from spleen or lymph node cells, sampled before transplant. Source of these receptors: a human donor who was the organ donor for an intestinal transplant.

The chain recombines TRBV19 with TRBJ1-1, with no clear D. Germline V gives CDR1 LNHDA, CDR2 SQIVND (reference sequence). The V and J ends lost 6 bases and 3 bases respectively, with 11 bases between them. The CDR3 covers 13 residues. The CDR3 bases are TGTGCCAGTAGAGGAGTCCCTCACACTGAAGCTTTCTTT. Amino acid sequence: CASRGVPHTEAFF.

The chain has TRBV4-1 and TRBJ2-7; D gene uncertain. Trimming pared 4 bases from V and 0 bases from J, leaving 13 bases between. The germline V gene has CDR1 MGHRA and CDR2 YSYEKL. The CDR3 consists of 15 residues. The CDR3 nucleotides are TGCGCCAGCAGCCCCGGGTTCACTCCCTCCTACGAGCAGTACTTC. It encodes CASSPGFTPSYEQYF.

The table lists this clone with a count of one. V usage is TRBV7-9 and J usage is TRBJ2-1; 8 bases are a match to TRBD1. Germline V lookup: CDR1 SEHNR, CDR2 FQNEAQ (reference sequence). There are 13 residues in the CDR3. Germline trimming cut 5 bases from V and 6 bases from J; bases unmatched to any gene: 3. CDR3 amino acids: CASSRGQGNEQFF. As DNA, the CDR3 is TGTGCCAGCAGCCGTGGACAGGGCAATGAGCAGTTCTTC.

V and J are TRBV13 and TRBJ2-3, with a tentative D call TRBD2 (5 bases). The CDR3 totals 15 residues. Germline CDR1 reads PRHDT; CDR2 reads FYEKMQ (reference sequence). V was shortened by 4 bases and J by 2 bases, with 13 bases between the two germline ends. DNA for the CDR3: TGTGCCAGCAGCTCTGGGCCGGGAATCACAGATACGCAGTATTTT. This codes for CASSSGPGITDTQYF.

The chain carries TRBV7-6 and TRBJ2-2; D remains ambiguous. From germline, CDR1 is SGHVS and CDR2 FNYEAQ. The CDR3 covers 12 residues. V lost 5 bases, J lost 7 bases, and 8 bases lay in between. The CDR3 nucleotides read TGTGCCAGCAGCCCGTGGGGCGGGGAGCTGTTTTTT. Encoded protein: CASSPWGGELFF.

For this clone: Other DNA sequences in the same sample also yield this CDR3. The V call is TRBV27, the J call TRBJ1-1; possible D gene TRBD1, 5 bases. In germline, CDR1 is MNHEY, CDR2 SMNVEV (reference sequence). Trimming left V 2 bases short and J 1 base short, with 5 bases between. The CDR3 has 13 residues. The CDR3 nucleotides are TGTGCCAGCAGTTTAGGGACGAACACTGAAGCTTTCTTT. Its protein product is CASSLGTNTEAFF.

V and J are TRBV29-1 and TRBJ1-2, with 7 nucleotides matching TRBD1. This CDR3 spans 11 amino acids. Germline trimming cut 8 bases from V and 1 base from J; bases unmatched to any gene: 1. The germline V gene encodes CDR1 SQVTM and CDR2 ANQGSEA. CDR3 amino acids: CSTGDNYGYTF. The DNA of the CDR3 is TGCAGCACAGGGGATAACTATGGCTACACCTTC.

The chain carries TRBV7-9 and TRBJ1-1, with D maybe TRBD1 (6 bases). Trimming left V 5 bases short and J 4 bases short, with 17 bases between. The germline V gene encodes CDR1 SEHNR and CDR2 FQNEAQ (reference sequence). CDR3 length equals 15 residues. CDR3 sequence (DNA): TGTGCCAGCAGCCTACCCGAACAGGGAACCACTGAAGCTTTCTTT. Translating gives CASSLPEQGTTEAFF.

This chain uses TRBV6-1 with TRBJ2-1, with 13 bases that match TRBD2. CDR1 and CDR2 from the germline V gene are MNHNS and SASEGT. The V segment lost 4 bases and the J segment 13 bases; nucleotides outside the gene matches: 13. The CDR3 consists of 16 residues. In DNA form, the CDR3 reads TGTGCCAGCAGTGGCTATCCGGGACTAGCGGGACCCAGTCAGTTCTTC. This encodes CASSGYPGLAGPSQFF.

The gene calls are TRBV30 and TRBJ2-7; a weak D match, TRBD1 (5 bases). Germline values: CDR1 GTSNPN, CDR2 SVGIG (reference sequence). With 2 bases removed from V and 8 bases from J, the gap between germline ends came to 13 bases. This CDR3 is 12 amino acids long. CDR3 region: CAWSLGAAKQYF. In DNA, the CDR3 is TGTGCCTGGAGTTTAGGGGCAGCGAAGCAGTACTTC.

The chain uses TRBV4-1 and TRBJ2-7; 9 positions agree with TRBD2. Germline CDR1 and CDR2: MGHRA and YSYEKL. Unmatched junction bases numbered 11, after V lost 0 bases and J lost 2 bases. This CDR3 is built from 18 residues. CDR3 coding DNA: TGCGCCAGCAGCCAAGATTCTTTTGGGCGGGAGGGCCCCTACGAGCAGTACTTC. Translating it yields CASSQDSFGREGPYEQYF.

This sequence joins TRBV5-8 and TRBJ1-1; D might be TRBD1 (6 bases). Germline lookup yields CDR1 SGHTS and CDR2 YDEGEE. V was cut by 4 bases and J by 0 bases, with 10 bases left in between. The CDR3 loop spans 14 amino acids. The CDR3 reads CASSGGHMNTEAFF. For the CDR3, the DNA is TGTGCCAGCAGCGGGGGGCATATGAACACTGAAGCTTTCTTT. The whole variable domain, remainder taken from reference TRBV5-8 and TRBJ1-1, is EAGVTQSPTHLIKTRGQQATLRCSPISGHTSVYWYQQALGLGLQFLLWYDEGEERNRGNFPPRFSGRQFPNYSSELNVNALELEDSALYLCASSGGHMNTEAFFGQGTRLTVV.

The J gene is TRBJ1-1, the V gene TRBV10-3; unclear D gene. The CDR3 runs to 13 residues. The V end lost 3 bases, the J end lost 0 bases, and 5 bases lay between the germline ends. Germline V CDR1 and CDR2: ENHRY, SYGVKD. DNA for the CDR3: TGTGCCATCAGTGACCTCATGAACACTGAAGCTTTCTTT. Its translation is CAISDLMNTEAFF.

The chain carries TRBV27 and TRBJ2-1; 7 nucleotides match TRBD2. V shed 0 bases and J 10 bases; nucleotides not matched to a gene: 3. Germline assignment: CDR1 MNHEY and CDR2 SMNVEV (reference sequence). The CDR3 totals 13 residues. The CDR3 region has the DNA TGTGCCAGCAGTTTATCTTGGACTAGGGAGCAGTTCTTC. Its protein product is CASSLSWTREQFF.

The V call is TRBV9, the J call TRBJ2-5; possible D gene TRBD2, 6 bases. This CDR3 has 20 residues. Germline assignment: CDR1 SGDLS and CDR2 YYNGEE. V dropped 4 bases and J dropped 2 bases, with 30 bases sitting between them. The CDR3 loop is CASSIKPVAVGTFKQETQYF. As DNA, the CDR3 is TGTGCCAGCAGCATAAAACCGGTGGCAGTGGGGACTTTCAAACAAGAGACCCAGTACTTC.

The gene calls are TRBV11-2 and TRBJ2-7; 8 nucleotides agree with TRBD2. This CDR3 is built from 15 residues. J was trimmed by 1 base and V by 5 bases; bases with no gene match: 7. Germline V gene sequence: CDR1 SGHAT, CDR2 FQNNGV. CDR3 nucleotides: TGTGCCAGCAGCGGAAGCGCTAGCGGGTCCTACGAGCAGTACTTC. Its protein product is CASSGSASGSYEQYF.

The V gene is TRBV7-2, the J gene TRBJ2-7, with 16 bases identical to TRBD2. The germline CDR1 and CDR2 sequences are SGHTA and FQGNSA. The CDR3 is 15 residues long. Trimming took 4 bases from V and 8 from J; bases not matched to a gene: 5. The CDR3 protein is CASSSGTSGRAKQYF. The CDR3 DNA sequence: TGTGCCAGCAGCTCCGGGACTAGCGGGAGGGCCAAGCAGTACTTC.

The chain links TRBV10-3 to TRBJ2-7; no clear D gene. There are 16 residues in the CDR3. The germline gives CDR1 ENHRY, CDR2 SYGVKD. V was trimmed by 0 bases and J by 0 bases, leaving 12 bases between them. The CDR3, as DNA: TGTGCCATCAGTGAGTCCCTTAGCCCCCTCTCCTACGAGCAGTACTTC. Translating gives CAISESLSPLSYEQYF.